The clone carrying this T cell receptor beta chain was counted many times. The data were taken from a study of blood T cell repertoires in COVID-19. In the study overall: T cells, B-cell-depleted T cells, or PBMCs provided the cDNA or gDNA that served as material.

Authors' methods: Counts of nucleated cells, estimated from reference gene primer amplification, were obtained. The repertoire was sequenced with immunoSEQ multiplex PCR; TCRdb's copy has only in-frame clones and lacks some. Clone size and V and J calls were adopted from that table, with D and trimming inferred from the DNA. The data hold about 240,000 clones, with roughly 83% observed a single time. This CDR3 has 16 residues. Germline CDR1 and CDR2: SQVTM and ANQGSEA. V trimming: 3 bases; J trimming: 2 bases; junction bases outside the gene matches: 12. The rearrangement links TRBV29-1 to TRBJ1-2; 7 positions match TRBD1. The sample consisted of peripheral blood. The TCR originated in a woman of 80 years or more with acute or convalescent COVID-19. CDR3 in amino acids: CSVDDSGQVENYGYTF. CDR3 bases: TGCAGCGTTGACGATTCTGGACAGGTCGAAAACTATGGCTACACCTTC.